This T cell receptor (beta chain) stems from a study of T-cell reconstitution after alpha-beta-depleted transplantation in children. Notes on the study in general: After transplant, at about two months, alpha-beta T cells were reportedly derived from several hundred expanded graft clones.

Library preparation (for TCRbeta) was performed with unique molecular identifiers. Using its own MiXCR run on the PCR reads, TCRdb lists one record per CDR3 protein. The data contain 700,000 to 850,000 distinct CDR3 sequences, around 15% of them singletons. This CDR3 has 16 amino acids. Per the germline V gene, CDR1 is SGHRS and CDR2 is YFSETQ. V was pared by 4 bases and J by 1 base, with 8 bases of the junction left unmatched. This clonotype has just a few counts. Its antigen is unknown. The V and J genes are TRBV5-1 and TRBJ2-4; 7 positions agree with TRBD2. This specimen consisted of PBMCs, mostly from graft donor cells, obtained 360 days after TCRalphabeta/CD19-depleted stem cell transplant. The sequence came from a male patient between 5 and 17 years old who had a stem cell transplant for acute lymphoblastic leukemia, so the T cells may come from the graft donor. CDR3 DNA: TGCGCCAGCAGCCGTGAAGGGGAGGGGGCCAAAAACATTCAGTACTTC. Its translation is CASSREGEGAKNIQYF. The variable domain in full, completed from reference TRBV5-1 and TRBJ2-4, reads KAGVTQTPRYLIKTRGQQVTLSCSPISGHRSVSWYQQTPGQGLQFLFEYFSETQRNKGNFPGRFSGRQFSNSRSEMNVSTLELGDSALYLCASSREGEGAKNIQYFGAGTRLSVL.